A selection of T cell receptor beta chains follows, all from one sample in a study of cytomegalovirus exposure and HLA in healthy donors. Some clones are missing from TCRdb's copy, which holds only in-frame ones; the method was immunoSEQ multiplex PCR. The sample contains 65,000 to 90,000 clones, around 80% of which appear only once. The specimen was PBMCs. The receptors shown here come from a man younger than 30 in good health and CMV-seronegative. The CDR3 runs from the conserved cysteine through the conserved F or W. A D gene is named only where the DNA matches it firmly. Not all rows give a size; the values are once, few, many and, for expanded clones, a class.

D	V	size	length	J	CDR3	DNA
NA	TRBV6-5	NA	13	TRBJ1-1	CASTRGGNTEAFF	TGTGCCAGCACCCGAGGGGGGAACACTGAAGCTTTCTTT
TRBD2	TRBV7-3	NA	14	TRBJ2-3	CASSSRRGGDTQYF	TGTGCCAGCAGCTCCAGACGGGGGGGAGATACGCAGTATTTT
NA	TRBV28	few	13	TRBJ1-1	CASSLMARGEAFF	TGTGCCAGCAGTTTAATGGCCCGCGGTGAAGCTTTCTTT
NA	TRBV19	NA	16	TRBJ2-1	CASSIWSGVAYNEQFF	TGTGCCAGTAGTATATGGTCCGGGGTAGCGTACAATGAGCAGTTCTTC
TRBD1	TRBV27	NA	17	TRBJ2-7	CASSSLMTGGFPAEQYF	TGTGCCAGCAGTTCACTCATGACAGGGGGCTTCCCCGCCGAGCAGTACTTC
NA	TRBV5-6	NA	15	TRBJ1-5	CASRAGQLGNQPQHF	TGTGCCAGCAGAGCCGGACAGCTTGGCAATCAGCCCCAGCATTTT
NA	TRBV28	NA	12	TRBJ2-7	CASSPSRDEQYF	TGTGCCAGCAGTCCCTCGAGGGACGAGCAGTACTTC
TRBD2	TRBV5-4	NA	16	TRBJ2-1	CASSLGPSGSYNEQFF	TGTGCCAGCAGCTTGGGACCTAGCGGGAGCTACAATGAGCAGTTCTTC
TRBD1	TRBV20-1	NA	11	TRBJ1-6	CSAPTGPSLHF	TGCAGTGCCCCGACAGGGCCCTCCCTCCACTTT
NA	TRBV25-1	NA	14	TRBJ1-6	CASSVLTENSPLHF	TGTGCCAGCAGTGTGCTCACAGAGAATTCACCCCTCCACTTT
TRBD1	TRBV30	NA	13	TRBJ1-2	CAWSVLGGGGYTF	TGTGCCTGGAGTGTATTAGGGGGCGGTGGCTACACCTTC
NA	TRBV7-8	NA	13	TRBJ1-1	CASSLDPGDEAFF	TGTGCCAGCAGCTTAGATCCAGGGGATGAAGCTTTCTTT
TRBD1	TRBV6-1	once	14	TRBJ1-2	CASSEDRAGYGYTF	TGTGCCAGCAGTGAGGACAGGGCAGGCTATGGCTACACCTTC
TRBD1	TRBV5-6	once	15	TRBJ1-5	CASSAGQGQNQPQHF	TGTGCCAGCAGCGCGGGACAGGGGCAAAATCAGCCCCAGCATTTT
TRBD2	TRBV6-5	NA	16	TRBJ2-1	CASSYSRGETINEQFF	TGTGCCAGCAGTTACTCGCGGGGGGAAACCATCAATGAGCAGTTCTTC
TRBD2	TRBV11-2	NA	17	TRBJ2-7	CASSLDPGLATVGEQYF	TGTGCCAGCAGCTTAGATCCCGGACTAGCAACGGTAGGCGAGCAGTACTTC
NA	TRBV5-1	NA	13	TRBJ2-7	CASSRQTQDEQYF	TGCGCCAGCAGTCGCCAGACCCAGGACGAGCAGTACTTC
NA	TRBV30	few	12	TRBJ2-7	CAWSVGPYEQYF	TGTGCCTGGAGTGTGGGCCCCTACGAGCAGTACTTC
NA	TRBV11-2	NA	15	TRBJ2-1	CASSSSGSGYNEQFF	TGTGCCAGCAGCTCGAGCGGATCCGGCTACAATGAGCAGTTCTTC
NA	TRBV7-8	NA	15	TRBJ2-7	CASSGLGIDSYEQYF	TGTGCCAGCAGCGGTCTCGGGATAGACTCCTACGAGCAGTACTTC
NA	TRBV7-3	NA	15	TRBJ2-3	CASSLTFPSTDTQYF	TGTGCCAGCAGCTTAACGTTCCCAAGCACAGATACGCAGTATTTT
TRBD1	TRBV6-5	NA	14	TRBJ2-4	CASSPGTAKNIQYF	TGTGCCAGCAGCCCGGGGACAGCTAAAAACATTCAGTACTTC
TRBD2	TRBV11-2	NA	16	TRBJ2-3	CASSLRGLVRPDTQYF	TGTGCCAGCAGCTTACGGGGACTAGTAAGGCCAGATACGCAGTATTTT
NA	TRBV6-5	NA	13	TRBJ1-5	CASRSLSNQPQHF	TGTGCCAGCCGGAGCCTTAGCAATCAGCCCCAGCATTTT
TRBD2	TRBV7-6	NA	16	TRBJ2-7	CASSSSGGAGSYEQYF	TGTGCCAGCAGCTCATCAGGAGGAGCGGGGTCCTACGAGCAGTACTTC
NA	TRBV7-8	NA	14	TRBJ1-1	CASSQDIVNTEAFF	TGTGCCAGCAGCCAGGACATCGTGAACACTGAAGCTTTCTTT
TRBD1	TRBV30	NA	15	TRBJ1-1	CAWETGDLMNTEAFF	TGTGCCTGGGAAACAGGGGACCTCATGAACACTGAAGCTTTCTTT
NA	TRBV7-9	NA	15	TRBJ2-5	CASSLEPSVKETQYF	TGTGCCAGCAGCTTAGAACCGTCAGTTAAAGAGACCCAGTACTTC
NA	TRBV6-6	NA	15	TRBJ1-2	CASRSVTAGEGGYTF	TGTGCCAGCAGATCAGTTACAGCGGGGGAGGGAGGCTACACCTTC
TRBD2	TRBV5-5	once	16	TRBJ2-7	CASSLGGSGKHYEQYF	TGTGCCAGCAGCTTGGGAGGCAGCGGGAAGCACTACGAGCAGTACTTC
NA	TRBV4-2	NA	17	TRBJ2-3	CASSQEDGLTSTDTQYF	TGTGCCAGCAGCCAAGAAGACGGACTAACAAGCACAGATACGCAGTATTTT
TRBD1	TRBV5-1	NA	15	TRBJ1-3	CASSGGQGIGNTIYF	TGCGCCAGCAGCGGTGGACAGGGGATCGGAAACACCATATATTTT
TRBD1	TRBV7-2	once	15	TRBJ2-3	CASSQGTGVTYTQYF	TGTGCCAGCAGCCAAGGGACAGGGGTTACGTATACGCAGTATTTT
TRBD1	TRBV15	NA	14	TRBJ2-7	CATSTDRGPYEQYF	TGTGCCACCAGCACTGACAGGGGCCCCTACGAGCAGTACTTC
NA	TRBV7-3	NA	14	TRBJ2-7	CASSSNRGAGEQYF	TGTGCCAGCAGCTCCAACCGCGGGGCAGGGGAGCAGTACTTC
TRBD2	TRBV7-2	NA	16	TRBJ2-2	CASSRWTSGRGGELFF	TGTGCCAGCAGCCGATGGACTAGCGGGAGAGGCGGGGAGCTGTTTTTT
NA	TRBV7-6	NA	13	TRBJ2-7	CASSLWAGNEQYF	TGTGCCAGCAGCTTATGGGCGGGGAACGAGCAGTACTTC
TRBD1	TRBV4-1	NA	16	TRBJ1-1	CASSHIRTGSDTEAFF	TGCGCCAGCAGCCACATCAGGACAGGGTCGGACACTGAAGCTTTCTTT
TRBD1	TRBV4-3	NA	15	TRBJ1-1	CASSQDSRGQIEAFF	TGCGCCAGCAGCCAAGACAGCAGGGGGCAAATTGAAGCTTTCTTT
TRBD1	TRBV7-8	NA	17	TRBJ1-5	CASSQRGSGGESQPQHF	TGTGCCAGCAGCCAGAGGGGGTCAGGGGGCGAGAGTCAGCCCCAGCATTTT
TRBD2	TRBV6-1	NA	18	TRBJ2-2	CASSGDRVAGGPTGELFF	TGTGCCAGCAGTGGGGACAGGGTAGCGGGAGGGCCCACCGGGGAGCTGTTTTTT
NA	TRBV15	NA	13	TRBJ1-2	CATSARPPYGYTF	TGTGCCACCAGCGCCAGGCCTCCGTACGGCTACACCTTC
NA	TRBV18	NA	15	TRBJ1-3	CASSPRGGGGNTIYF	TGTGCCAGCTCACCACGGGGAGGCGGTGGAAACACCATATATTTT
TRBD1	TRBV15	NA	16	TRBJ1-1	CATSRLTGTGGTEAFF	TGTGCCACCAGCAGACTAACCGGGACAGGGGGGACTGAAGCTTTCTTT
TRBD2	TRBV7-3	once	15	TRBJ2-1	CASSLTSGRYNEQFF	TGTGCCAGCAGCTTAACTAGCGGGAGGTACAATGAGCAGTTCTTC
NA	TRBV6-5	once	16	TRBJ2-7	CASSYSGLASSYEQYF	TGTGCCAGCAGTTACTCTGGCCTAGCGAGCTCCTACGAGCAGTACTTC
NA	TRBV4-1	NA	16	TRBJ2-7	CASSPRGQGRKYEQYF	TGCGCCAGCAGCCCTAGAGGGCAGGGGAGAAAGTACGAGCAGTACTTC
NA	TRBV29-1	NA	11	TRBJ2-1	CSVGLPNEQFF	TGCAGCGTCGGACTCCCCAATGAGCAGTTCTTC
TRBD1	TRBV30	once	13	TRBJ1-5	CAWHTGGNQPQHF	TGTGCCTGGCATACAGGGGGGAATCAGCCCCAGCATTTT
NA	TRBV7-3	few	13	TRBJ1-5	CASSPGPDQPQHF	TGTGCCAGCAGCCCGGGTCCGGATCAGCCCCAGCATTTT
NA	TRBV7-8	NA	16	TRBJ2-7	CASSLGTGTIPYEQYF	TGTGCCAGCAGCTTAGGGACAGGGACTATTCCCTACGAGCAGTACTTC
TRBD1	TRBV28	NA	14	TRBJ2-7	CASTITGTGGEQYF	TGTGCCAGCACCATAACCGGGACAGGGGGTGAGCAGTACTTC
TRBD1	TRBV5-1	NA	14	TRBJ1-2	CASSTGQGAHGYTF	TGCGCCAGCAGTACGGGACAGGGGGCGCATGGCTACACCTTC